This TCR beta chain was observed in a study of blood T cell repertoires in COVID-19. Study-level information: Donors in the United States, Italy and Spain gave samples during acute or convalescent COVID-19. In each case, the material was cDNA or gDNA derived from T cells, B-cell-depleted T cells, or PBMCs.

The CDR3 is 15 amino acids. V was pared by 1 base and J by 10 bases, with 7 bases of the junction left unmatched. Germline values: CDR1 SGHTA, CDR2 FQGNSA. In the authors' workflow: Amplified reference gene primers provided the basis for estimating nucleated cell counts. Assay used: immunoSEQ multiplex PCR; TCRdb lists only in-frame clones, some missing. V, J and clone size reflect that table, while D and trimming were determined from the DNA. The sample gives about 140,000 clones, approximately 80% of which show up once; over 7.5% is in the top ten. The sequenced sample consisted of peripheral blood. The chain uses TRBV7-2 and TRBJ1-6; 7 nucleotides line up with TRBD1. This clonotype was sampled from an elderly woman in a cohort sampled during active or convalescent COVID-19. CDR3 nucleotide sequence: TGTGCCAGCAGCTTAGTGGGTAGGGGGCAATCACCCCTCCACTTT. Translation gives CASSLVGRGQSPLHF. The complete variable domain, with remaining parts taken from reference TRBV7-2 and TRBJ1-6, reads GAGVSQSPSNKVTEKGKDVELRCDPISGHTALYWYRQSLGQGLEFLIYFQGNSAPDKSGLPSDRFSAERTGGSVSTLTIQRTQQEDSAVYLCASSLVGRGQSPLHFGNGTRLTVT.